Described below is a single T cell receptor (beta chain) sequence and its context. The sample originates from a study of blood T cell repertoires in COVID-19. This CDR3 spans 18 amino acids. Trimming at V came to 1 base and at J to 3 bases, leaving 12 bases not matched to a gene. CDR1 is MGHRA and CDR2 is YSYEKL in the germline V gene. Sequenced by immunoSEQ multiplex PCR; TCRdb stores in-frame clones only, minus some. The sample yields about 46,000 clones, around 87% seen once. Material for sequencing was peripheral blood. The V gene is TRBV4-1, the J gene TRBJ1-2; 9 bases agree with TRBD1. The sequence derives from a human donor in a cohort sampled during active COVID-19. The CDR3 DNA follows: TGCGCCAGCAGCCAAGTTTACCACAGGGGGCAAGGAGACTATGGCTACACCTTC. Amino acids: CASSQVYHRGQGDYGYTF.